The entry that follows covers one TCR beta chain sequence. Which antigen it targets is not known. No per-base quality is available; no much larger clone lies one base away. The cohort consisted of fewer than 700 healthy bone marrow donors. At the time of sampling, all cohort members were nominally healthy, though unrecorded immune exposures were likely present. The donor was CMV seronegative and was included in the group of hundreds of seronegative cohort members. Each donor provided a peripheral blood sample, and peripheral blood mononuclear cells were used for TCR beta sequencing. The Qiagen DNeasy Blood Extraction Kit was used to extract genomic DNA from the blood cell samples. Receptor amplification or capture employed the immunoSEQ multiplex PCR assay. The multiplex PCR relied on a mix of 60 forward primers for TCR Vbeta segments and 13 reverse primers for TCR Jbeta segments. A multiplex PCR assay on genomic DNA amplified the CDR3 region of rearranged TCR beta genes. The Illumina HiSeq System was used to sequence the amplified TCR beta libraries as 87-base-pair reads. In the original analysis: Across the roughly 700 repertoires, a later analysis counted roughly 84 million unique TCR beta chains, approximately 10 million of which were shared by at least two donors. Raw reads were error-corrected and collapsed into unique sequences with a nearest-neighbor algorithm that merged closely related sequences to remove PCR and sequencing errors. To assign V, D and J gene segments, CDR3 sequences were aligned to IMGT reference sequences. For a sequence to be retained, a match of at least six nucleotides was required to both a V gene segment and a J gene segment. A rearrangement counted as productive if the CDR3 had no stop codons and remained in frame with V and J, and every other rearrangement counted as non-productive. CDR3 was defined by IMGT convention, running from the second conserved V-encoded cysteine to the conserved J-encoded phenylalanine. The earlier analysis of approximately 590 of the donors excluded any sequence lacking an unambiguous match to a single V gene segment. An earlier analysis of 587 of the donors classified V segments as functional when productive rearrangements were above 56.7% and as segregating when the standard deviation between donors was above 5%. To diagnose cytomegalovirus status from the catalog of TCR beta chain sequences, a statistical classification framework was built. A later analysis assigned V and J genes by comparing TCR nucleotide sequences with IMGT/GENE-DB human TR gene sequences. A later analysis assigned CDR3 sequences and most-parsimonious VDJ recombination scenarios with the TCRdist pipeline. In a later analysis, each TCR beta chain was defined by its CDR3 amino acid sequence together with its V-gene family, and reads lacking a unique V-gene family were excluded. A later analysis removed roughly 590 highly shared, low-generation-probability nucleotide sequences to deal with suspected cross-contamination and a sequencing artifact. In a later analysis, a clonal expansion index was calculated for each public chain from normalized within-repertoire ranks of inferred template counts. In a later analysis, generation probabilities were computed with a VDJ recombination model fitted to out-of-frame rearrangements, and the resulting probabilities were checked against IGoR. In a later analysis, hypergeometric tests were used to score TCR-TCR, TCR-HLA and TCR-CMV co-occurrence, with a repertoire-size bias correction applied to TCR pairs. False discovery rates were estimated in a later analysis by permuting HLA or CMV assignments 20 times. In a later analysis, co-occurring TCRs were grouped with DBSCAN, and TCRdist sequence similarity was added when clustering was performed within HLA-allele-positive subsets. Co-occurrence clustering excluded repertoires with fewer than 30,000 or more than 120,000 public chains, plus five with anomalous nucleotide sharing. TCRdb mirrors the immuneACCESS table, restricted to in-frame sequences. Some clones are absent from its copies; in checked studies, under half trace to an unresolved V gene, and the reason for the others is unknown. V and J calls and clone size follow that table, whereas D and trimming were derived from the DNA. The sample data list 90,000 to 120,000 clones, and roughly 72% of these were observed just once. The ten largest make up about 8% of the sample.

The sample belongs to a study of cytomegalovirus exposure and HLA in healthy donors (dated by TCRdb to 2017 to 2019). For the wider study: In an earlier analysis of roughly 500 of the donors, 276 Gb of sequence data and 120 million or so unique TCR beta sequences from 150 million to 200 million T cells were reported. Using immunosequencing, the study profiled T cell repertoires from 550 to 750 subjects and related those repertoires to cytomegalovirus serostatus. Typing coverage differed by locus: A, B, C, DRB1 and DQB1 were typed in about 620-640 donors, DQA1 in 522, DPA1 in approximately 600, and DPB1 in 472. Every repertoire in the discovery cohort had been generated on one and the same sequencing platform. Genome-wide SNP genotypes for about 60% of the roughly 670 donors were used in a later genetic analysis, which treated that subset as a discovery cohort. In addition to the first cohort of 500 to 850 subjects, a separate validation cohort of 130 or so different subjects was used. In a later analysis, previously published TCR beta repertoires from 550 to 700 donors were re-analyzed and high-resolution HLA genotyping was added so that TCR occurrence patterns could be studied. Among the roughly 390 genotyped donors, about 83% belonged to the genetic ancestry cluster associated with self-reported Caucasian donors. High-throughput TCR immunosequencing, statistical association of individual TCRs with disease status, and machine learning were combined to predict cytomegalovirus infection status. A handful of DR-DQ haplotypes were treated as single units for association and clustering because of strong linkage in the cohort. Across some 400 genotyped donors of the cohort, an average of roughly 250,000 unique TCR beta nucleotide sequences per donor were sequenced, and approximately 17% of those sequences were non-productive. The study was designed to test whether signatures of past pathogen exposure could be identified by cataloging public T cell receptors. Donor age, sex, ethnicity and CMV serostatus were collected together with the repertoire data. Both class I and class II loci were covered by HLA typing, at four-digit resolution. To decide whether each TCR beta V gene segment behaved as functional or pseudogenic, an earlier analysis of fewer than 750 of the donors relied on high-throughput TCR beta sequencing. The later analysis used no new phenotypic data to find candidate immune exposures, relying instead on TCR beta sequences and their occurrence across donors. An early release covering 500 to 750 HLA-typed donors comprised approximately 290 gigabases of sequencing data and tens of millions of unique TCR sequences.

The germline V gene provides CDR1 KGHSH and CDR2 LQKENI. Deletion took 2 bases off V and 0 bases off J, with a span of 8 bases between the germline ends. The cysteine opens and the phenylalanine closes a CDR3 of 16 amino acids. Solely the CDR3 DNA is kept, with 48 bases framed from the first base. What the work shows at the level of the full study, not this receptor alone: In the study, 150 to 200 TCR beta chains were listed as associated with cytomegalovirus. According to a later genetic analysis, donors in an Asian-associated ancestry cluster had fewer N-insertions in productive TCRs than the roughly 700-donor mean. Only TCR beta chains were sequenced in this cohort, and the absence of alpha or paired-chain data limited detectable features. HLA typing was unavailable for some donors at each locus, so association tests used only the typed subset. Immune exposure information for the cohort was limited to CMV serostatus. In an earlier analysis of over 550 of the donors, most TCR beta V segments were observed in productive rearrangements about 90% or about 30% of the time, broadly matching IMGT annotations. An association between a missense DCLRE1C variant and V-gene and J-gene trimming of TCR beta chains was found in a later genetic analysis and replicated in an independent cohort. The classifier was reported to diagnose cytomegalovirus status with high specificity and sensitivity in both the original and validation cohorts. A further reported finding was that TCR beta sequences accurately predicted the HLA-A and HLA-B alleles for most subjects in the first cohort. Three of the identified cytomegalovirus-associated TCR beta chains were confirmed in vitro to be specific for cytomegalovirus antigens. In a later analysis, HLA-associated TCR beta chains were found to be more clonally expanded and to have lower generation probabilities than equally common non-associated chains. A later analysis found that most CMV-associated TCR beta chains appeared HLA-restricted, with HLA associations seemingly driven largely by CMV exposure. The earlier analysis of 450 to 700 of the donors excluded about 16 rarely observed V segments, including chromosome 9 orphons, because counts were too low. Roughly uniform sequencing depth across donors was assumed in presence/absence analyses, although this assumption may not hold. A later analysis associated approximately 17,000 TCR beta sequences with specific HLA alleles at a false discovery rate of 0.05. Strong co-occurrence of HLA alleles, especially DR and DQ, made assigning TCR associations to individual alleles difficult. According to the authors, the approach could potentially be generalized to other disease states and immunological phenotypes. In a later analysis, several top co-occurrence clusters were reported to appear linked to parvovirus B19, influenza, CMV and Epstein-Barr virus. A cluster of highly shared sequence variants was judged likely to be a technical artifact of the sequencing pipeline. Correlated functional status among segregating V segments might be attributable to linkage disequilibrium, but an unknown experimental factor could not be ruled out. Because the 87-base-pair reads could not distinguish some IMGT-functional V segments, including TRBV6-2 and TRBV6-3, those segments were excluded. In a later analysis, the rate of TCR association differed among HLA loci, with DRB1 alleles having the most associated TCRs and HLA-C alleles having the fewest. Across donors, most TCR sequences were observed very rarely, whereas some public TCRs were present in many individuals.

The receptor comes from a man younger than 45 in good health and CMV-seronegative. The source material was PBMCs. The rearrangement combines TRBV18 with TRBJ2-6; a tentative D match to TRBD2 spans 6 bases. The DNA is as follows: TGTGCCAGCTCACCAGGGGGGTCCTCTGGGGCCAACGTCCTGACTTTC. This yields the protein CASSPGGSSGANVLTF.